Following are 27 T cell receptor beta chains from one sample sequenced in a study of blood T cell repertoires in COVID-19. Here immunoSEQ multiplex PCR was the method, and the copy in TCRdb shows in-frame clones only, minus some. The sample consists of hundreds of thousands of clones, 87% of them appearing once. Material for sequencing was peripheral blood. The receptors stem from a woman aged 50 to 65 who had recovered from COVID-19.

This clone was seen once. This chain joins TRBV7-9 and TRBJ2-1, with 10 bases that match TRBD2. Germline V gene sequence: CDR1 SEHNR, CDR2 FQNEAQ (reference sequence). The CDR3 runs 15 residues. With V trimmed by 5 bases and J by 4 bases, 5 bases remained unmatched. The CDR3 protein is CASSPGLAEYNEQFF. The CDR3 bases are TGTGCCAGCAGCCCCGGACTAGCGGAGTACAATGAGCAGTTCTTC.

The J gene is TRBJ1-1, the V gene TRBV13, with a weak D call TRBD1 (6 bases). Germline lookup yields CDR1 PRHDT and CDR2 FYEKMQ (reference sequence). The CDR3 spans 15 residues. Deletions cut 5 bases from V and 0 bases from J, with 13 bases between. CDR3 sequence reads: CASSPTGHLNTEAFF. CDR3 nucleotide sequence: TGTGCCAGCAGCCCAACGGGACACTTGAACACTGAAGCTTTCTTT.

This clone has just a few counts. This chain joins TRBV5-1 and TRBJ1-1; D unclear. Trimming cost V 0 bases and J 3 bases, with 6 bases left between them. This CDR3 has 13 residues. Germline-derived CDR1 and CDR2 are SGHRS and YFSETQ. The CDR3 loop is CASSLELYTEAFF. In DNA, the CDR3 is TGCGCCAGCAGCTTGGAACTGTACACTGAAGCTTTCTTT.

V and J are TRBV11-2 and TRBJ2-7; 9 bases agree with TRBD2. With V trimmed by 5 bases and J by 7 bases, 12 bases remained unmatched. CDR3 length: 15 residues. Germline V gene data show CDR1 as SGHAT and CDR2 as FQNNGV. The CDR3 nucleotides are TGTGCCAGCAGCCCCTTAAGCGGGGGGTCCGGTGAGCAGTACTTC. This encodes CASSPLSGGSGEQYF.

This chain connects TRBV18 to TRBJ2-5, with unresolved D. Per germline, CDR1 KGHSH and CDR2 LQKENI. The CDR3 is made up of 13 amino acids. With 2 bases removed from V and 2 bases from J, the gap between germline ends came to 6 bases. The CDR3 DNA reads as TGTGCCAGCTCACCAGCACTACAAGAGACCCAGTACTTC. As protein: CASSPALQETQYF.

This chain connects TRBV6-2 or TRBV6-3 to TRBJ1-2, with a weak D call TRBD1 (5 bases). Trimming took off 2 bases at V and 4 bases at J, with 11 bases between the two ends. The CDR3 sequence is 14 residues long. CDR1 MNHEY and CDR2 SVGEGT come from the germline V gene. The CDR3 nucleotides are TGTGCCAGCAGTTACCGCCAGGGAGGCTATGGCTACACCTTC. Amino acids: CASSYRQGGYGYTF.

V gene TRBV10-3 combines with J gene TRBJ2-1; D uncertain. Per germline, CDR1 ENHRY and CDR2 SYGVKD. The CDR3 consists of 14 residues. Trimming took off 2 bases at V and 9 bases at J, with 14 bases between the two ends. Written as DNA, the CDR3 is TGTGCCATCAGTGAGCCTCAACTTGACACTGAGCAGTTCTTC. Its protein is CAISEPQLDTEQFF.

V usage is TRBV30 and J usage is TRBJ2-4; 7 bases are a match to TRBD2. The CDR3 extends over 15 amino acids. V shed 0 bases, J shed 1 base, and the junction held 3 bases outside the gene matches. Germline CDR1 GTSNPN, CDR2 SVGIG (reference sequence). CDR3 nucleotides: TGTGCCTGGAGTGTTCGCGGGAGTGCCAAAAACATTCAGTACTTC. Translating it yields CAWSVRGSAKNIQYF.

This chain uses TRBV7-8 with TRBJ2-1; 13 positions match TRBD2. CDR3 length equals 15 residues. Germline assignment: CDR1 SGHVS and CDR2 FQNEAQ. V dropped 2 bases and J dropped 14; count of bases not matched to a gene: 9. The CDR3 nucleotides read TGTGCCAGCAGCTTACGGACTAGCGGGGGCCCGAGAGAGTTCTTC. Its protein is CASSLRTSGGPREFF.

This clone was seen only once. This chain links TRBV28 with TRBJ2-7; TRBD1 aligns across 7 bases. The V gene's germline CDR1 is MDHEN and CDR2 SYDVKM. V was clipped by 1 base and J by 0 bases; unmatched bases: 15. This CDR3 has 19 residues. The DNA of the CDR3 is TGTGCCAGCAGTTTATTAACCCTTCTTAGGACAGGAAACTCCTACGAGCAGTACTTC. It yields the protein CASSLLTLLRTGNSYEQYF.

This chain connects TRBV9 to TRBJ2-7, with 15 bases lining up with TRBD2. J gave up 7 bases and V 0 bases, and 5 bases lay outside the gene matches. The CDR3 consists of 16 residues. Germline-derived CDR1 and CDR2 are SGDLS and YYNGEE. The CDR3 DNA is TGTGCCAGCAGCGTAGGGACTAGCGGGGGGGCCCGTGAGCAGTACTTC. This encodes CASSVGTSGGAREQYF.

The chain recombines TRBV6-4 with TRBJ2-7; 8 bases line up with TRBD2. Trimming cost V 6 bases and J 0 bases; bases outside gene matches: 7. Germline V gene lookup returns CDR1 MRHNA and CDR2 SNTAGT. The CDR3 consists of 15 residues. The CDR3 here is CASSAIAGFSYEQYF. The DNA for the CDR3 is TGTGCCAGCAGCGCAATAGCGGGGTTCTCCTACGAGCAGTACTTC.

This clone was seen a few times. The chain recombines TRBV5-1 with TRBJ2-2; D unresolved. This CDR3 has 16 amino acids. The V gene lost 0 bases and the J gene lost 5 bases, with 14 bases spanning the gap. CDR1 is SGHRS and CDR2 is YFSETQ in the germline V gene. In DNA form, the CDR3 reads TGCGCCAGCAGCTTGGTCCCAGGTGATTTGACCGGGGAGCTGTTTTTT. This translates into CASSLVPGDLTGELFF.

The chain has TRBV5-1 and TRBJ2-2; 8 positions agree with TRBD1. The trim removed 2 bases at V and 1 base at J, leaving 7 bases unmatched. The CDR3 sequence is 17 residues long. The germline V gene encodes CDR1 SGHRS and CDR2 YFSETQ. The CDR3 bases are TGCGCCAGCAGCTTTGGTCCCGGGACAGGGAACACCGGGGAGCTGTTTTTT. It codes for CASSFGPGTGNTGELFF.

The rearrangement uses TRBV19 and TRBJ1-3, with D possibly matching TRBD1 (6 bases). The CDR3 is made up of 14 amino acids. The germline V and J ends were trimmed by 6 bases and 2 bases, with 11 bases remaining between them. Germline V gene lookup returns CDR1 LNHDA and CDR2 SQIVND (reference sequence). Here the CDR3 DNA reads TGTGCCAGTAGGGATACAGGGACTGGAAACACCATATATTTT. Amino acid sequence: CASRDTGTGNTIYF.

The rearrangement links TRBV28 to TRBJ1-2; 10 bases fit TRBD1. Germline V gene data show CDR1 as MDHEN and CDR2 as SYDVKM. The length of the CDR3 is 14 residues. J gave up 8 bases and V 2 bases, and 5 bases lay outside the gene matches. The DNA of the CDR3 is TGTGCCAGCAGTTTAGGGACAGGGGTCGGGGGCTACACCTTC. Amino acid sequence: CASSLGTGVGGYTF.

This chain connects TRBV2 to TRBJ2-7; D might be TRBD1 (5 bases). This CDR3 is 12 amino acids long. V dropped 5 bases and J dropped 4 bases, with 9 bases sitting between them. CDR1 is SNHLY and CDR2 is FYNNEI in the germline V gene. The CDR3 loop is CASSPTDYEQYF. The CDR3 nucleotides read TGTGCCAGCAGTCCGACAGATTACGAGCAGTACTTC.

The V call is TRBV7-2, the J call TRBJ2-1, with 16 bases identical to TRBD2. Germline V gives CDR1 SGHTA, CDR2 FQGNSA. This CDR3 is 18 amino acids long. With 6 bases clipped from V and 1 base from J, the junction kept 6 bases outside the gene matches. CDR3 nucleotides: TGTGCCAGCAGAGGGACTAGCGGGAGGGCCCGGTCCTACAATGAGCAGTTCTTC. It specifies CASRGTSGRARSYNEQFF.

The chain uses TRBV7-2 and TRBJ1-1, with D tentatively TRBD1 (6 bases). V gave up 5 bases and J gave up 0 bases, with 7 bases separating them. The CDR3 has 13 amino acids. Germline V CDR1 and CDR2: SGHTA, FQGNSA. DNA for the CDR3: TGTGCCAGCAGCGGGGGCATGAACACTGAAGCTTTCTTT. The encoded protein is CASSGGMNTEAFF.

This clone was seen ten or more times. The chain's CDR3 is CAWSVGGSGYEQYF. As DNA, the CDR3 is TGTGCCTGGAGTGTTGGAGGGTCTGGGTACGAGCAGTACTTC. The chain joins TRBV30 to TRBJ2-7; tentative D call: TRBD2 (6 bases). Per germline, CDR1 GTSNPN and CDR2 SVGIG (reference sequence). V lost 0 bases, J lost 4 bases, and 13 bases lay in between. There are 14 residues in the CDR3.

The J gene is TRBJ1-1, the V gene TRBV7-3; no clear D gene. The germline V gene encodes CDR1 SGHTA and CDR2 FQGTGA. The CDR3 has 15 residues. V lost 2 bases and J 1 base, leaving 11 bases between the germline ends. The CDR3: CASSLAHGANTEAFF. The CDR3 DNA reads as TGTGCCAGCAGCTTAGCACACGGAGCGAACACTGAAGCTTTCTTT.

The rearrangement links TRBV4-3 to TRBJ2-7; weak D call: TRBD2 (6 bases). Germline V gene lookup returns CDR1 LGHNA and CDR2 YSLEER. The length of the CDR3 is 16 residues. The germline V and J ends were trimmed by 1 base and 0 bases, with 13 bases remaining between them. Here the CDR3 DNA reads TGCGCCAGCAGCCAAGGGTTGGCTAGCGCCTCCTACGAGCAGTACTTC. This gives the protein CASSQGLASASYEQYF.

The V and J genes are TRBV5-4 and TRBJ2-5, with 10 bases lining up with TRBD2. CDR1 and CDR2 from the germline V gene are SGHNT and YYREEE (reference sequence). V lost 4 bases, J lost 2 bases, and 8 bases stayed unmatched. The length of the CDR3 is 16 residues. The CDR3 DNA follows: TGTGCCAGCAGCCCCGGGACTAGCGAGGAGCAAGAGACCCAGTACTTC. This gives the protein CASSPGTSEEQETQYF.

The gene calls are TRBV7-7 and TRBJ1-3; D remains ambiguous. The germline V gene has CDR1 SSHAT and CDR2 FNYEAQ (reference sequence). V was trimmed by 5 bases and J by 4 bases, leaving 15 bases between them. CDR3 length: 15 amino acids. CDR3 amino acids: CASSPYIGEGNTIYF. In nucleotides, the CDR3 is TGTGCCAGCAGCCCCTACATCGGGGAAGGAAACACCATATATTTT.

Notes on this clone: Other DNA sequences of this sample code for an identical CDR3. The V call is TRBV6-2 or TRBV6-3, the J call TRBJ2-1, with 7 nucleotides matching TRBD1. V lost 6 bases, J lost 4 bases, and 3 bases stayed unmatched. The CDR3 loop spans 13 amino acids. CDR1 is MNHEY, CDR2 SVGEGT, per germline. The CDR3 reads CASSRDSYNEQFF. As DNA, the CDR3 is TGTGCCAGCAGCCGGGACAGTTACAATGAGCAGTTCTTC.

The chain carries TRBV29-1 and TRBJ2-5; 10 bases are shared with TRBD1. The CDR3 has 12 residues. Germline trimming cut 6 bases from V and 5 bases from J; bases unmatched to any gene: 3. Germline CDR1 and CDR2: SQVTM and ANQGSEA. In nucleotides, the CDR3 is TGCAGCGTCCGGGGACAGGGGGAGACCCAGTACTTC. This gives the protein CSVRGQGETQYF.

This chain uses TRBV6-2 or TRBV6-3 with TRBJ1-1, with D hard to call. This CDR3 has 12 amino acids. Trimming pared 6 bases from V and 3 bases from J, leaving 8 bases between. Germline V gives CDR1 MNHEY, CDR2 SVGEGT. This CDR3 is CASSLQDTEAFF. CDR3 DNA sequence: TGTGCCAGCAGCTTGCAGGACACTGAAGCTTTCTTT.